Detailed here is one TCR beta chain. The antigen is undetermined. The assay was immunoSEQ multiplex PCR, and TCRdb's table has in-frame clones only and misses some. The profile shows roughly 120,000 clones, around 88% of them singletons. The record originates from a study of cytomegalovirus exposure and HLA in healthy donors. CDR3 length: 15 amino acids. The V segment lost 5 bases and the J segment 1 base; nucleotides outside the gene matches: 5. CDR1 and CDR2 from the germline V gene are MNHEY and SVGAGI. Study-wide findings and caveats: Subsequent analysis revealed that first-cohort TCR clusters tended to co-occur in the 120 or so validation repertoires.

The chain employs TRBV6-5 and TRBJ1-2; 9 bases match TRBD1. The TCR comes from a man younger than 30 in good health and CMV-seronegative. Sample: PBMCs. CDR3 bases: TGTGCCAGCAGTAGGGACAGGGACCTTAACTATGGCTACACCTTC. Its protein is CASSRDRDLNYGYTF.